This T cell receptor beta chain was recovered during a study of CD8+CD57+ T cells in acquired aplastic anemia. The CDR3 totals 13 residues. The V segment lost 6 bases and the J segment 6 bases; nucleotides outside the gene matches: 8. Germline loops: CDR1 SQVTM, CDR2 ANQGSEA. Both TCR beta VDJ combination and CDR3 sequence profiling were carried out. Genomic DNA was the template for this profiling. One entry per CDR3 protein results from TCRdb running MiXCR on the reads. The sample has around 160,000 distinct CDR3 sequences, around 48% seen once. By flow cytometry, patients selected for sequencing had shown an expansion of CD8+CD57+ cells. The patients, all of them, had severe acquired aplastic anemia.

The TCR sequence derives from a human donor with aplastic anemia. The V and J genes are TRBV29-1 and TRBJ1-2; 9 bases align to TRBD1. The sequencing input was sorted CD4+, CD8+, or CD8+CD57+ T cells (not recorded which) from PBMCs. Here the CDR3 DNA reads TGCAGCGTGGTACCCGGGACAGGGAATGGCTACACCTTC. This gives the protein CSVVPGTGNGYTF. The whole variable domain, filled in from reference TRBV29-1 and TRBJ1-2, reads SAVISQKPSRDICQRGTSLTIQCQVDSQVTMMFWYRQQPGQSLTLIATANQGSEATYESGFVIDKFPISRPNLTFSTLTVSNMSPEDSSIYLCSVVPGTGNGYTFGSGTRLTVV.